Following are 10 T cell receptor beta chains from one sample sequenced in a study of CD8 T cells in Susac syndrome (dated by TCRdb to between 2017 and 2020). Preparation of the library involved the immunoSEQ multiplex PCR assay. RNA was extracted using the RNeasy kit, and roughly 0.5 to 1 microgram was reverse transcribed with random hexamers. The raw public reads went through TCRdb reprocessing: fastp at Q25, MiXCR clone calling, in-frame beta chains kept. Under each unique CDR3 protein, matching rows form one entry showing the most common genes and DNA. The sample includes around 270,000 distinct CDR3 sequences, with about 88% observed a single time. The leading ten clones occupy 0.18% of the sample. Sequenced material: CD8+ T cells from PBMCs. The receptors derive from a human donor with multiple sclerosis.

CDR3 loop: CASSSRLAGDTDTQYF. The CDR3 nucleotides are TGTGCCAGCAGTTCCCGACTAGCGGGGGACACAGATACGCAGTATTTT. V gene TRBV12-3 or TRBV12-4 combines with J gene TRBJ2-3; 12 bases align to TRBD2. The ends lost 4 bases at V and 2 bases at J; junction bases unmatched: 4. CDR3 length equals 16 residues.

This chain links TRBV7-2 with TRBJ2-7; maybe TRBD2 (5 bases). V was clipped by 2 bases and J by 2 bases, with 13 bases between them. Germline V gives CDR1 SGHTA, CDR2 FQGNSA. This CDR3 has 15 amino acids. CDR3 protein: CASSLKWEWAYEQYF. CDR3 coding DNA: TGTGCCAGCAGCTTAAAGTGGGAGTGGGCCTACGAGCAGTACTTC.

The rearrangement joins TRBV12-3 or TRBV12-4 to TRBJ1-5, with D tentatively TRBD1 (5 bases). The CDR3 sequence is 14 residues long. The V gene lost 6 bases and the J gene lost 1 base, with 10 bases spanning the gap. CDR3 in amino acids: CASSNRDSNQPQHF. CDR3 in DNA: TGTGCCAGCAGCAACCGGGACAGCAATCAGCCCCAGCATTTT.

This chain connects TRBV29-1 to TRBJ2-3, with D perhaps being TRBD1 or TRBD2 (5 bases each). The CDR3 is made up of 16 amino acids. Trimming took 2 bases from V and 3 from J, leaving 18 bases between them. The germline V gene has CDR1 SQVTM and CDR2 ANQGSEA. CDR3 coding DNA: TGCAGCGTTGAAACCGGGACGACTTCCTTTACAGATACGCAGTATTTT. Its protein is CSVETGTTSFTDTQYF.

This clonotype has only one observation. The CDR3 DNA follows: TGTGCCAGCAGCGTAGGTTACCCCTACGAGCAGTACTTC. This translates into CASSVGYPYEQYF. V and J are TRBV9 and TRBJ2-7, with D unclear. There are 13 residues in the CDR3. CDR1 is SGDLS and CDR2 is YYNGEE in the germline V gene. The V gene lost 0 bases and the J gene lost 2 bases, with 6 bases spanning the gap.

The chain carries TRBV4-3 and TRBJ2-3; the D is unclear. CDR3 size: 12 residues. The V end lost 1 base, the J end lost 9 bases, and 8 bases lay between the germline ends. Per germline, CDR1 LGHNA and CDR2 YSLEER. The CDR3 DNA follows: TGCGCCAGCAGCCAAGGGCCTTCGACGCAGTATTTT. This gives the protein CASSQGPSTQYF.

The sample holds a few counts of this clonotype. J is TRBJ2-7 and V is TRBV20-1; TRBD2 agrees at 11 bases. The ends lost 7 bases at V and 5 bases at J; junction bases unmatched: 10. In germline, CDR1 is DFQATT, CDR2 SNEGSKA (reference sequence). The CDR3 length is 14 residues. CDR3 nucleotide sequence: TGCAGTGAAAGTAGCGGGAGGGCCCCTGACGAGCAGTACTTC. It encodes CSESSGRAPDEQYF.

The CDR3 DNA is TGTGCCAGCAGCGCCCCGACAGGATTGAACACTGAAGCTTTCTTT. This codes for CASSAPTGLNTEAFF. V and J are TRBV7-9 and TRBJ1-1; D possibly corresponds to TRBD1 (6 bases). V lost 5 bases and J lost 0, with 13 bases in between. From germline, CDR1 is SEHNR and CDR2 FQNEAQ (reference sequence). This CDR3 has 15 amino acids.

The rearrangement joins TRBV6-6 to TRBJ2-5; D gene uncertain. The CDR3 has 15 residues. V was trimmed by 2 bases and J by 4 bases, leaving 14 bases between them. Germline CDR1 reads MNHNY; CDR2 reads SVGAGI (reference sequence). CDR3: CASSYLVLNRETQYF. The CDR3 DNA follows: TGTGCCAGCAGTTACCTTGTCCTCAATAGAGAGACCCAGTACTTC.

The CDR3 nucleotides are TGCAGTGCTAGAGATACATCTGAGCAGTACTTC. Translation: CSARDTSEQYF. The genes are TRBV20-1 and TRBJ2-7; D unresolved. CDR3 length: 11 amino acids. The germline gives CDR1 DFQATT, CDR2 SNEGSKA (reference sequence). Trimming stripped 0 bases from V and 7 bases from J, with 7 bases between.